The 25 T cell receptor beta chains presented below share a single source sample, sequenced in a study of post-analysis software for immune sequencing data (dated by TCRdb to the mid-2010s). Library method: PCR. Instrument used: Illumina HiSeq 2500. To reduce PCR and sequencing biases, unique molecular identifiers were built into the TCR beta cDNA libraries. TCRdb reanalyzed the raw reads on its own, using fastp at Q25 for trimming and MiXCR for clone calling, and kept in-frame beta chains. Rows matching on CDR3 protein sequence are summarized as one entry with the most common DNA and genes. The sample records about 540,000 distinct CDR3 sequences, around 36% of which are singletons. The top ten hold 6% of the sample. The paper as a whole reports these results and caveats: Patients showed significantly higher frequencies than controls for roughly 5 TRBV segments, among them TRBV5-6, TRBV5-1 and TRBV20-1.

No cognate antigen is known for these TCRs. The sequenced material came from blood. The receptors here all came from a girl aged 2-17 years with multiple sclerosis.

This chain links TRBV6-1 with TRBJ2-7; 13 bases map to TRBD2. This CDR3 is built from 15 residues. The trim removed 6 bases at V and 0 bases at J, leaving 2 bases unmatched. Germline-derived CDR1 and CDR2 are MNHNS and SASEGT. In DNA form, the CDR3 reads TGTGCCAGCAGGGGACTAGCGGGGAGCTCCTACGAGCAGTACTTC. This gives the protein CASRGLAGSSYEQYF.

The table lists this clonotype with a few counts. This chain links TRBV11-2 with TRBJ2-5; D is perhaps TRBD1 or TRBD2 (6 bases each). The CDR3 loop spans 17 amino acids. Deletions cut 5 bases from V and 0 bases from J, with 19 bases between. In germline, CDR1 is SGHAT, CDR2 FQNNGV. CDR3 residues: CASSPGRTAYYQETQYF. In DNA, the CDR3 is TGTGCCAGCAGCCCAGGGAGGACAGCGTATTACCAAGAGACCCAGTACTTC.

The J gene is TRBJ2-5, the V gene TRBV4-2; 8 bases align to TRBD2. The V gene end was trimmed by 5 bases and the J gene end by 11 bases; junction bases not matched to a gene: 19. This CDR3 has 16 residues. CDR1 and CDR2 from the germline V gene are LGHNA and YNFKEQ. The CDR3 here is CASSASNLRTSLVQYF. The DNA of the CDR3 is TGTGCCAGCAGCGCGAGCAACCTAAGGACTAGCTTGGTGCAGTACTTC.

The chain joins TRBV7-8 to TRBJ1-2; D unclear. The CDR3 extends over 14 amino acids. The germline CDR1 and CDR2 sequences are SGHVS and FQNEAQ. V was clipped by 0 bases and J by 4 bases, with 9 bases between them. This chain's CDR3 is CASSLAGMIYGYTF. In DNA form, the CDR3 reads TGTGCCAGCAGCTTAGCCGGGATGATCTATGGCTACACCTTC.

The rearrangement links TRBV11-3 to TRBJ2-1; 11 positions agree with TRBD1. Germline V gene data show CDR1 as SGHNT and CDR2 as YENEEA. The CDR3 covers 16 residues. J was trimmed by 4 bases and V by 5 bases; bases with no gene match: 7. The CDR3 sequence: CASSRGQGASYNEQFF. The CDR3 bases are TGTGCCAGCAGCCGAGGACAGGGGGCGTCGTACAATGAGCAGTTCTTC.

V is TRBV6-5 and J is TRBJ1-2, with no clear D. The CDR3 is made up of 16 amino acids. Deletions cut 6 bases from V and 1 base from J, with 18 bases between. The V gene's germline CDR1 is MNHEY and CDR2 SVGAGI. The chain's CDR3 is CASSSTDPTHNYGYTF. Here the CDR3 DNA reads TGTGCCAGCAGCTCGACCGACCCTACACATAACTATGGCTACACCTTC.

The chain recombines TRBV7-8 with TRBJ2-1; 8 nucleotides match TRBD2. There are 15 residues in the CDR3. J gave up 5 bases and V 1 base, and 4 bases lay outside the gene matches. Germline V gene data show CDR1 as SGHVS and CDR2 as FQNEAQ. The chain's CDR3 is CASSLDGRGDNEQFF. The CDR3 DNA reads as TGTGCCAGCAGCTTAGATGGGCGGGGGGACAATGAGCAGTTCTTC.

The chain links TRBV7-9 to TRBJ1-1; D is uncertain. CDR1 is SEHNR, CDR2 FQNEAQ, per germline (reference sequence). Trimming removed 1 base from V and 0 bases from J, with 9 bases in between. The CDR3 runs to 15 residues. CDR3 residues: CASSLVPLMNTEAFF. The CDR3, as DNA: TGTGCCAGCAGCTTAGTCCCGCTCATGAACACTGAAGCTTTCTTT.

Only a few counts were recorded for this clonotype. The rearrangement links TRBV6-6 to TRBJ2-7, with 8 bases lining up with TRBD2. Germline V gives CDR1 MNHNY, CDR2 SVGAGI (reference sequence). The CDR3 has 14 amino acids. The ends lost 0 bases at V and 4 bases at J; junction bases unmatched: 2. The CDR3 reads CASSYSGGGYEQYF. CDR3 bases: TGTGCCAGCAGTTACTCTGGCGGGGGGTACGAGCAGTACTTC.

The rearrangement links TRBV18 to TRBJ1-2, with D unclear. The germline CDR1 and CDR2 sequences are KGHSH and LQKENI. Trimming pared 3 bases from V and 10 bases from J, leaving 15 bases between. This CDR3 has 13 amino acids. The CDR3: CASSPGSDAPYTF. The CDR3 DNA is TGTGCCAGCTCACCCGGGTCGGACGCCCCCTACACCTTC.

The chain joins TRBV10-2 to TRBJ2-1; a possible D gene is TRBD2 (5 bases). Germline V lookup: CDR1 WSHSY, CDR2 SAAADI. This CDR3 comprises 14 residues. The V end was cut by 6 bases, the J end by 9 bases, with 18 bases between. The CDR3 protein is CASSPGQGLVEQFF. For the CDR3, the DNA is TGCGCCAGCAGCCCCGGGCAAGGACTTGTTGAGCAGTTCTTC.

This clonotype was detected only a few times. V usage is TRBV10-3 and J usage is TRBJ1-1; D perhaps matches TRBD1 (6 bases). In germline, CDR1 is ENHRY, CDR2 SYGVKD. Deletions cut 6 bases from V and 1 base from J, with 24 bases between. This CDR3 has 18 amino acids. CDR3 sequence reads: CAISLQGPRTGGNTEAFF. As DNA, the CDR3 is TGTGCCATCAGCCTACAGGGACCACGTACGGGTGGGAACACTGAAGCTTTCTTT.

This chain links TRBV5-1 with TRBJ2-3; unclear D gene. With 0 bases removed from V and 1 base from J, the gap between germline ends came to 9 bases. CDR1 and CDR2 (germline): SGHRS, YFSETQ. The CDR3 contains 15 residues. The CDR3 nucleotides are TGCGCCAGCAGCTTGGATCTTCGCGGCACAGATACGCAGTATTTT. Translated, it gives CASSLDLRGTDTQYF. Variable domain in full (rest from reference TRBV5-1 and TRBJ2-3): KAGVTQTPRYLIKTRGQQVTLSCSPISGHRSVSWYQQTPGQGLQFLFEYFSETQRNKGNFPGRFSGRQFSNSRSEMNVSTLELGDSALYLCASSLDLRGTDTQYFGPGTRLTVL.

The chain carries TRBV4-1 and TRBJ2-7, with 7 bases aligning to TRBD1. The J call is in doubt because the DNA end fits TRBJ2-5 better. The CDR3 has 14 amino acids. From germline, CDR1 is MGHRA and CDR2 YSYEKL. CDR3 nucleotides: TGCGCCAGCAGCCATGGGGACAGCCAAGAGACCCAGTACTTC. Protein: CASSHGDSQETQYF.

The CDR3 region has the DNA TGTGCCAGCAGCAAAGGAGGGGGAACCATGCCCCAGCATTTT. It yields the protein CASSKGGGTMPQHF. The rearrangement uses TRBV21-1 and TRBJ1-5; TRBD1 reflects the table's D call only, with no check against the DNA. TRBV21-1 is shown as a pseudogene. The CDR3 runs to 14 residues.

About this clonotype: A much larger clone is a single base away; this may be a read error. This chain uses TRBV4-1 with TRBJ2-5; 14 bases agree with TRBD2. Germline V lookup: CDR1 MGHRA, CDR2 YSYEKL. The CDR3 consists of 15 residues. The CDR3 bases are TGCGCCGGCAGCATTGGACTAGCGGGAGGAGAGACCCAGTACTTC. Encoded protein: CAGSIGLAGGETQYF.

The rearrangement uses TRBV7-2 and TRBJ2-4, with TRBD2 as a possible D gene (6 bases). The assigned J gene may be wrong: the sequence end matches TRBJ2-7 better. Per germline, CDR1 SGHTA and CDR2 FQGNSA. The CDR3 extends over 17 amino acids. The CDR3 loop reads CASSLASVTGVGYEQYF. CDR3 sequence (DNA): TGTGCCAGCAGCTTAGCCTCCGTAACGGGAGTTGGGTACGAGCAGTACTTC.

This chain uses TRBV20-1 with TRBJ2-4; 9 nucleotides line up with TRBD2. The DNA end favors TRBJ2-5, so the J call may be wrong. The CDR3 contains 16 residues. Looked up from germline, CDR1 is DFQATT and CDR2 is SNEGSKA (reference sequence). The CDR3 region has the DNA TGCAGTGCTAGGACCCTATTAGCGGGGGTCCAAGAGACCCAGTACTTC. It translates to CSARTLLAGVQETQYF.

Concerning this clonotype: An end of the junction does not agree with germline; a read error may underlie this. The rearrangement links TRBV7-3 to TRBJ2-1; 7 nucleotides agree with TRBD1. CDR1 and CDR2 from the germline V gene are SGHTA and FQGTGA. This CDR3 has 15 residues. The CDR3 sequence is CASSLKQGRYNGQFF. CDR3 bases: TGTGCCAGCAGCTTAAAACAGGGGCGGTACAATGGGCAGTTCTTC.

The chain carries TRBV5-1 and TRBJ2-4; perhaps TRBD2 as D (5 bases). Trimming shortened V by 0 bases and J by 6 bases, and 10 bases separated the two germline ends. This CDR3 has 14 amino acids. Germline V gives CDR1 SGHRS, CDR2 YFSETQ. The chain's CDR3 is CASSLDSVTNIQYF. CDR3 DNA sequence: TGCGCCAGCAGCTTGGATAGCGTGACAAACATTCAGTACTTC.

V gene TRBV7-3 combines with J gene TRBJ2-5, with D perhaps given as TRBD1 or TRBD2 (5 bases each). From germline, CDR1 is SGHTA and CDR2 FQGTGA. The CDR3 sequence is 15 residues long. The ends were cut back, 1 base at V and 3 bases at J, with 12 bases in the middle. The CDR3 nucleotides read TGTGCCAGCAGCTTAATGGGGGATAAAGAAGAGACCCAGTACTTC. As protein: CASSLMGDKEETQYF. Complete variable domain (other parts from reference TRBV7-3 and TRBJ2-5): GAGVSQTPSNKVTEKGKYVELRCDPISGHTALYWYRQSLGQGPEFLIYFQGTGAADDSGLPNDRFFAVRPEGSVSTLKIQRTERGDSAVYLCASSLMGDKEETQYFGPGTRLLVL.

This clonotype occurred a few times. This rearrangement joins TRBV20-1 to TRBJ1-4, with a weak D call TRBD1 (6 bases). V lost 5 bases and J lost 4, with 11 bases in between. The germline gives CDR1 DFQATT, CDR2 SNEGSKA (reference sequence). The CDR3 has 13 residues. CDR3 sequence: CSAPDSFNEKLFF. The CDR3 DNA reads TGCAGTGCTCCGGACAGCTTTAATGAAAAACTGTTTTTT.

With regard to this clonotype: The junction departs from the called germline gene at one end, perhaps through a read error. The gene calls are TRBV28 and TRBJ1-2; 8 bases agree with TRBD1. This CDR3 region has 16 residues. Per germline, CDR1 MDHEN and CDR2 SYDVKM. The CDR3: CTSSLRQGMGNYGYTF. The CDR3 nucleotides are TGTACCAGCAGCCTACGACAGGGGATGGGCAACTATGGCTACACCTTC.

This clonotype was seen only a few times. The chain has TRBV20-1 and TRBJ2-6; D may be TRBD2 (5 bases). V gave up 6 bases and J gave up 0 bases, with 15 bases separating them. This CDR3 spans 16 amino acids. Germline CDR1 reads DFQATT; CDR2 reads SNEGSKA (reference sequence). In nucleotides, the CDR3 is TGCAGTGCCACTGGACTGAAGACCTCTGGGGCCAACGTCCTGACTTTC. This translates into CSATGLKTSGANVLTF.

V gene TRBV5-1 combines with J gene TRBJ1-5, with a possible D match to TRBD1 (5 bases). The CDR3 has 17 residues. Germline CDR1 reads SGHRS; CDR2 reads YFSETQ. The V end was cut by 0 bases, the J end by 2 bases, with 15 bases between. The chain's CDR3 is CASSLGPSGGGNQPQHF. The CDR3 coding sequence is TGCGCCAGCAGCTTGGGGCCTTCGGGGGGTGGCAATCAGCCCCAGCATTTT.